Many counts were recorded for the clone carrying this T cell receptor (beta chain). Its antigen is unidentified. It was considered stable Graves' hyperthyroidism when ophthalmopathy did not progress within 18 months. Diagnoses were made from clinical symptoms, serum measures (thyroxine and TRAb), thyroid ultrasound and orbital computed tomography. The data were obtained in a study of T cells in Graves' hyperthyroidism and ophthalmopathy. General study findings and limits: Most clonotypes expanded in thyroid above 0.001 were likewise present in blood.

Researchers took RNA transcripts and amplified the TCR beta CDR3 regions from them. Primed by the HTBI set, a first-round RT-PCR was run on the TCR CDR3. In TCRdb, the multiplex PCR reads were re-called with MiXCR into one record per CDR3 protein. The data hold 400,000 to 500,000 distinct CDR3 sequences, with roughly 13% observed a single time. The V gene's germline CDR1 is KGHSH and CDR2 LQKENI. The CDR3 loop spans 15 amino acids. The V and J ends lost 2 bases and 4 bases respectively, with 12 bases between them. V usage is TRBV18 and J usage is TRBJ2-1; D possibly corresponds to TRBD2 (5 bases). The clonotype was recovered from a woman aged 18-29 years with Graves' hyperthyroidism. Material: blood. As DNA, the CDR3 is TGTGCCAGCTCACCATTGGAGGAAGATTACAATGAGCAGTTCTTC. Its translation is CASSPLEEDYNEQFF.